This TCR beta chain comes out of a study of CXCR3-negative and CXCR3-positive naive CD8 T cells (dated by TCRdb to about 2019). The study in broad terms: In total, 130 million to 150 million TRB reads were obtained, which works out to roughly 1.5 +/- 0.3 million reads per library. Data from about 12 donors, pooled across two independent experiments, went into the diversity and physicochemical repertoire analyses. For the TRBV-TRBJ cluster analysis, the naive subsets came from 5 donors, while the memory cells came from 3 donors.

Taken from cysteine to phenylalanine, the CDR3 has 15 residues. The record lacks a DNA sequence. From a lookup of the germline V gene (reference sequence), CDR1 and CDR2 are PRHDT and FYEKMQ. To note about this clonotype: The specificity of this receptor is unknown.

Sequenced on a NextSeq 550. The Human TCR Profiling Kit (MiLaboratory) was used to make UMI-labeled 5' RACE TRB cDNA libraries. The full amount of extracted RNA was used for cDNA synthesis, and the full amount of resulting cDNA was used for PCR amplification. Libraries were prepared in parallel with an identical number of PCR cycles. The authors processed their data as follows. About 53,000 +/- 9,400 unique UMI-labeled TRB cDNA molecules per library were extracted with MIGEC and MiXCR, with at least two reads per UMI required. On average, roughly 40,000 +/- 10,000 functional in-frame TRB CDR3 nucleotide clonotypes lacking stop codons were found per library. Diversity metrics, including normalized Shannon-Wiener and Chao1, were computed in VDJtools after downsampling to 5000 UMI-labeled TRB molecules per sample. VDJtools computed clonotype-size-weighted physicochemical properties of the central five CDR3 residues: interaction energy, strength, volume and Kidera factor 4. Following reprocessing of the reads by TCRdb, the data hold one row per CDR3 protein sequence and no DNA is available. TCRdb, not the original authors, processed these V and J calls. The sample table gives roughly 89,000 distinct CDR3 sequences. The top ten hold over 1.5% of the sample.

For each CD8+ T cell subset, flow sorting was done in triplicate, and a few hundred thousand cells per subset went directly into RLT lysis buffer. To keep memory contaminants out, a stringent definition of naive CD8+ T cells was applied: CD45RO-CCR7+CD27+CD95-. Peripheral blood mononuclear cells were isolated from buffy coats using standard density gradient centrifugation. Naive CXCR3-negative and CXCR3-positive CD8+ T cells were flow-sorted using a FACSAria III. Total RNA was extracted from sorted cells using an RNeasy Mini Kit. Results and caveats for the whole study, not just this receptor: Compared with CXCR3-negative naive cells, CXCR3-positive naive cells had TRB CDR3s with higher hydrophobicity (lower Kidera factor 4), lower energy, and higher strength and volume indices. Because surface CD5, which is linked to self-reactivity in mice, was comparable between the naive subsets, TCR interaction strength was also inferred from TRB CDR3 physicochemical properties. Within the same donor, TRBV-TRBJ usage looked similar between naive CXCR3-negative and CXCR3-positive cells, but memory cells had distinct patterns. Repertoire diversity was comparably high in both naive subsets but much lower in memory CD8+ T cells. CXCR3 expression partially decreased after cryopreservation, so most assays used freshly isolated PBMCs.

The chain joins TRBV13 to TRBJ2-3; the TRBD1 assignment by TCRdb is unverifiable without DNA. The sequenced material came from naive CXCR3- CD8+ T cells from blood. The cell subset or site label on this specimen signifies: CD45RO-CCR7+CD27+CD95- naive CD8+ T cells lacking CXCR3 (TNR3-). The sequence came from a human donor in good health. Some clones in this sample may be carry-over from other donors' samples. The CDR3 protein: CASSHGGDSTDTQYF. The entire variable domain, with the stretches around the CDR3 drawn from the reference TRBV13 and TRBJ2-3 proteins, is AAGVIQSPRHLIKEKRETATLKCYPIPRHDTVYWYQQGPGQDPQFLISFYEKMQSDKGSIPDRFSAQQFSDYHSELNMSSLELGDSALYFCASSHGGDSTDTQYFGPGTRLTVL.